Each of the 22 T cell receptor beta chains below was sequenced from the same sample in a study of low-dose radiotherapy and immunotherapy resistance in tumors. Both TCRalpha and TCRbeta chains were reverse transcribed with V-gene-specific primers. Using a constant-region primer together with a V-primer adapter, TCRs were subjected to roughly 20 PCR cycles of amplification. TCRdb re-analysed the reads in MiXCR, keeping a single row per CDR3 protein. The sample records around 64,000 distinct CDR3 sequences, less than 30% being singletons. Documented time point: before trial treatment. The material was PBMCs, obtained before treatment. The receptor source for this set is a male donor with rectosigmoid adenocarcinoma.

The table lists this clonotype with many counts. This rearrangement joins TRBV15 to TRBJ2-1; D possibly corresponds to TRBD2 (5 bases). Germline V CDR1 and CDR2: LNHNV, YYDKDF (reference sequence). The CDR3 totals 15 residues. V was cut by 1 base and J by 8 bases, with 15 bases left in between. Here the CDR3 DNA reads TGTGCCACCAGCAGAGCCACCTCGGGGAGTCATGAGCAGTTCTTC. Translated, it gives CATSRATSGSHEQFF.

This clonotype was seen many times. V is TRBV5-1 and J is TRBJ2-1; TRBD2 aligns across 8 bases. Germline V lookup: CDR1 SGHRS, CDR2 YFSETQ. J gave up 3 bases and V 3 bases, and 5 bases lay outside the gene matches. The CDR3 runs 15 residues. The chain's CDR3 is CASSSVAGRYNEQFF. The CDR3 DNA reads as TGCGCCAGCAGCTCCGTAGCGGGACGCTACAATGAGCAGTTCTTC.

This clonotype is medium-sized (0.01 to 0.1%) within its sample. This chain uses TRBV29-1 with TRBJ2-1; the D gene is possibly TRBD2 (6 bases). Germline-derived CDR1 and CDR2 are SQVTM and ANQGSEA. Deletions cut 7 bases from V and 6 bases from J, with 16 bases between. The length of the CDR3 is 13 residues. DNA of the CDR3: TGCAGCGGTGCGGGACCACGCACCAATGAGCAGTTCTTC. This encodes CSGAGPRTNEQFF.

Within the sample, this clonotype is medium-sized (0.01 to 0.1%). The chain uses TRBV6-2 or TRBV6-3 and TRBJ2-7; D ambiguous. Germline V CDR1 and CDR2: MNHEY, SVGEGT. With 1 base removed from V and 5 bases from J, the gap between germline ends came to 12 bases. The CDR3 covers 14 residues. This CDR3 is CASSYFPSAHEQYF. CDR3 coding DNA: TGTGCCAGCAGTTACTTCCCCTCTGCCCACGAGCAGTACTTC.

About this clonotype: A far larger clone is just one base off, so this is likely a read error. The rearrangement links TRBV5-1 to TRBJ2-1; D may be TRBD2 (6 bases). The J call may be incorrect, as the DNA end agrees better with TRBJ2-5. This CDR3 has 16 residues. Germline assignment: CDR1 SGHRS and CDR2 YFSETQ. DNA of the CDR3: TGTGCCAGCAGCAGGCAAGTGGGAGGCAATGGGGAGACCCAGTACTTC. Protein: CASSRQVGGNGETQYF.

This clonotype was seen many times. At one end, the junction sequence differs from germline, possibly due to a read error. The rearrangement joins TRBV3-1 to TRBJ2-1; 9 nucleotides line up with TRBD1. Per germline, CDR1 LGHDT and CDR2 YNNKEL (reference sequence). The CDR3 is made up of 15 amino acids. In nucleotides, the CDR3 is TGTGCCAGCAGCAAAGACAGGGGGTCTAACAATGAGCAGTTCTTC. It yields the protein CASSKDRGSNNEQFF.

This clonotype was found many times. The chain is built from TRBV28 and TRBJ1-5; 8 bases agree with TRBD1. The CDR3 consists of 16 residues. The germline V gene encodes CDR1 MDHEN and CDR2 SYDVKM. Trimming cost V 6 bases and J 4 bases; bases outside gene matches: 11. The CDR3 DNA follows: TGTGCCAGCAGGATCGACAGGGGAAAGGGAAATCAGCCCCAGCATTTT. Translation: CASRIDRGKGNQPQHF.

The rearrangement joins TRBV28 to TRBJ2-7, with 10 bases lining up with TRBD1. CDR1 MDHEN and CDR2 SYDVKM come from the germline V gene. Unmatched junction bases numbered 11, after V lost 6 bases and J lost 9 bases. This CDR3 has 14 residues. The CDR3 protein is CASSTGTGALGQYF. The CDR3 DNA is TGTGCCAGCAGCACCGGGACAGGGGCCCTCGGGCAGTACTTC.

This clonotype was seen at least ten times. The chain is built from TRBV29-1 and TRBJ2-7; D not certain. The CDR3 is 12 amino acids. Trimming cost V 2 bases and J 6 bases, with 11 bases left between them. Germline CDR1 and CDR2: SQVTM and ANQGSEA. The CDR3 bases are TGCAGCGTTGAAAACCCAAGCGCCGAGCAGTACTTC. This gives the protein CSVENPSAEQYF.

J is TRBJ2-4 and V is TRBV6-6, with 9 bases that match TRBD2. From germline, CDR1 is MNHNY and CDR2 SVGAGI (reference sequence). This CDR3 has 14 amino acids. V trimming: 5 bases; J trimming: 7 bases; junction bases outside the gene matches: 6. CDR3 nucleotide sequence: TGTGCCAGCAGTGAGGTAGCGGGAGCTAACATTCAGTACTTC. This codes for CASSEVAGANIQYF.

There are many counts of this clonotype. This chain links TRBV12-3 or TRBV12-4 with TRBJ2-7; D may be TRBD1 (6 bases). CDR3 length: 15 residues. The germline V and J ends were trimmed by 6 bases and 1 base, with 16 bases remaining between them. The chain's CDR3 is CASRTQGAASYEQYF. Written as DNA, the CDR3 is TGTGCCAGCAGAACACAGGGTGCGGCATCCTACGAGCAGTACTTC.

This clonotype came up many times. The CDR3 DNA reads TGTGCCAGCAACAATGGCGGCCCCCAGCATTTT. The encoded protein is CASNNGGPQHF. The chain employs TRBV6-2 or TRBV6-3 and TRBJ1-5; D is unresolved. CDR3 length equals 11 residues. In germline, CDR1 is MNHEY, CDR2 SVGEGT. V lost 7 bases to trimming and J lost 10 bases, with 11 bases between them.

Many counts were recorded for this clonotype. The rearrangement uses TRBV14 and TRBJ1-6, with unresolved D. Germline V gene data show CDR1 as SGHDN and CDR2 as FVKESK. The ends were cut back, 0 bases at V and 11 bases at J, with 17 bases in the middle. The CDR3 length is 16 residues. CDR3 amino acids: CASSQDPIKGSPPLHF. For the CDR3, the DNA is TGTGCCAGCAGCCAAGATCCAATCAAGGGATCGCCACCCCTCCACTTT.

The chain is built from TRBV6-2 or TRBV6-3 and TRBJ2-3; D remains ambiguous. This CDR3 contains 13 residues. CDR1 and CDR2 (germline): MNHEY, SVGEGT. V lost 4 bases and J lost 4, with 9 bases in between. The CDR3: CASSWGRADTQYF. The CDR3, as DNA: TGTGCCAGCAGTTGGGGAAGAGCAGATACGCAGTATTTT.

V and J are TRBV7-2 and TRBJ1-6; 7 nucleotides match TRBD1. V gave up 3 bases and J gave up 5 bases; unmatched junction bases: 10. Per germline, CDR1 SGHTA and CDR2 FQGNSA. The CDR3 length is 17 residues. In nucleotides, the CDR3 is TGTGCCAGCAGCTTTAACCAGGGGGGGTATCATAATTCACCCCTCCACTTT. It yields the protein CASSFNQGGYHNSPLHF.

This clonotype was counted many times. The J gene is TRBJ1-1, the V gene TRBV7-8, with no clear D. The germline V and J ends were trimmed by 3 bases and 1 base, with 9 bases remaining between them. The CDR3 has 14 residues. The germline gives CDR1 SGHVS, CDR2 FQNEAQ. The CDR3 here is CASSLTGANTEAFF. The CDR3 DNA follows: TGTGCCAGCAGCTTGACGGGAGCGAACACTGAAGCTTTCTTT.

This clonotype was counted at least ten times. The V gene is TRBV4-2, the J gene TRBJ2-5; tentative D call: TRBD2 (6 bases). This CDR3 region has 15 residues. Germline assignment: CDR1 LGHNA and CDR2 YNFKEQ. Trimming stripped 1 base from V and 0 bases from J, with 9 bases between. The CDR3 DNA sequence: TGTGCCAGCAGCCAAGTATCGGGGGACCAAGAGACCCAGTACTTC. It is translated as CASSQVSGDQETQYF.

This chain uses TRBV28 with TRBJ1-6; the match to TRBD1 covers 7 bases. CDR3 length: 13 amino acids. V shed 7 bases, J shed 7 bases, and the junction held 4 bases outside the gene matches. The germline CDR1 and CDR2 sequences are MDHEN and SYDVKM. The CDR3 protein is CASNPGGNSPLHF. The CDR3 DNA is TGTGCCAGCAACCCAGGGGGGAATTCACCCCTCCACTTT.

V and J are TRBV5-4 and TRBJ1-5; D might be TRBD1 (6 bases). V was trimmed by 0 bases and J by 0 bases, leaving 10 bases between them. CDR3 size: 16 residues. Germline V gene data show CDR1 as SGHNT and CDR2 as YYREEE (reference sequence). CDR3 residues: CASSLEGGDSNQPQHF. The CDR3 coding sequence is TGTGCCAGCAGCTTGGAAGGGGGGGATAGCAATCAGCCCCAGCATTTT.

The rearrangement joins TRBV25-1 to TRBJ2-5, with 8 bases fitting TRBD1. The length of the CDR3 is 14 residues. From germline, CDR1 is MGHDK and CDR2 SYGVNS. V shed 3 bases and J 2 bases; nucleotides not matched to a gene: 2. CDR3: CASSDRTGQETQYF. In DNA form, the CDR3 reads TGTGCCAGCAGTGATCGGACAGGGCAAGAGACCCAGTACTTC.

This clonotype was observed many times. This chain connects TRBV19 to TRBJ1-5, with D unresolved. Germline CDR1 LNHDA, CDR2 SQIVND (reference sequence). The CDR3 runs 16 residues. V lost 2 bases and J lost 0, with 11 bases in between. The chain's CDR3 is CASSIREGYSNQPQHF. The CDR3 nucleotides read TGTGCCAGTAGTATACGCGAGGGTTATAGCAATCAGCCCCAGCATTTT.

The rearrangement joins TRBV20-1 to TRBJ2-1; D gene uncertain. Trimming pared 1 base from V and 9 bases from J, leaving 10 bases between. The germline gives CDR1 DFQATT, CDR2 SNEGSKA (reference sequence). This CDR3 comprises 12 residues. CDR3 DNA: TGCAGTGCTAGAGGCCAGTACGTTGAGCAGTTCTTC. Its translation: CSARGQYVEQFF.